This T cell receptor beta chain stems from a study of cytomegalovirus exposure and HLA in healthy donors. Study results and caveats: Reports credit the classifier with highly specific, highly sensitive diagnosis of cytomegalovirus status.

Germline values: CDR1 MGHRA, CDR2 YSYEKL. CDR3 length equals 17 residues. Germline trimming cut 0 bases from V and 7 bases from J; bases unmatched to any gene: 8. Use of 60 Vbeta and 13 Jbeta primers characterized the PCR. Sequencing was performed with immunoSEQ multiplex PCR; in TCRdb, only in-frame clones are kept and a portion is missing. The repertoire holds 150,000 or so clones, with 80% as singletons. There are a few counts of this clone. The antigen is unknown. The sample was PBMCs. The chain has TRBV4-1 and TRBJ2-2; 10 bases are shared with TRBD2. This clonotype was sampled from a man in his fifties in good health and CMV-seronegative. In DNA form, the CDR3 reads TGCGCCAGCAGCCAAGACTTAGCGGGGGGTCGTGTCGGGGAGCTGTTTTTT. This encodes CASSQDLAGGRVGELFF.